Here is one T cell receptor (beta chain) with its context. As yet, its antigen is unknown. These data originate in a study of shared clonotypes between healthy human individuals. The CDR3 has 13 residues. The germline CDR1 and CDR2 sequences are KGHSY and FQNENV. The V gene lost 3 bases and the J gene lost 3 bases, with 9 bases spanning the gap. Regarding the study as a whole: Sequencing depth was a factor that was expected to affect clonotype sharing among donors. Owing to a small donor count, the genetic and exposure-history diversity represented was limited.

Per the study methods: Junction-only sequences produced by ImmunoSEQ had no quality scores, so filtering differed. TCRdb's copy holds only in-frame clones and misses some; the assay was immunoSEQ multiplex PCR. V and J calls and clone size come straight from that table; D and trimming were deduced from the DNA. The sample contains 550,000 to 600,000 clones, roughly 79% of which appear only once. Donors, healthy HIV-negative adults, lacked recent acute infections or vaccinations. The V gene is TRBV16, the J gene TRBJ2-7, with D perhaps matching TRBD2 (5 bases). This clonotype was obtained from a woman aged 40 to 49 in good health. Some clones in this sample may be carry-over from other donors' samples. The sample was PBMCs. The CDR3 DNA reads TGTGCCAGCAGCCAGCTAGCCGGCTACGAGCAGTACTTC. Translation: CASSQLAGYEQYF.